Following are 13 T cell receptor beta chains from one sample sequenced in a study of neurological immune-mediated disorders. TCRdb itself ran the 5' RACE reads through MiXCR, one entry per CDR3 protein. The table records about 30,000 distinct CDR3 sequences, 5.5% to 7% of them present only once. Material for sequencing was CD4+ T cells from blood. These receptors came from a woman aged 45 to 65 in good health.

This clonotype was picked up many times. The chain employs TRBV6-2 or TRBV6-3 and TRBJ2-5; D tentatively reads TRBD1 or TRBD2 (5 bases each). CDR3 length: 13 residues. Trimming stripped 5 bases from V and 1 base from J, with 8 bases between. Germline V lookup: CDR1 MNHEY, CDR2 SVGEGT. As DNA, the CDR3 is TGTGCCAGCAGTAAGGGACCCCAAGAGACCCAGTACTTC. Translated: CASSKGPQETQYF.

This clonotype counts as medium-sized (0.01 to 0.1%). This chain connects TRBV5-5 to TRBJ2-4; no definite D call. Germline lookup yields CDR1 SGHKS and CDR2 YYEKEE (reference sequence). The CDR3 loop spans 13 amino acids. The ends were cut back, 4 bases at V and 5 bases at J, with 10 bases in the middle. As DNA, the CDR3 is TGTGCCAGCAGCCGGACCACACAAAACATTCAGTACTTC. Amino acid sequence: CASSRTTQNIQYF.

This clonotype was picked up many times. CDR3 sequence (DNA): TGTGCCAGCAGTACCCACCCTGCATGGAACCGTCAGCCCCAGCATTTT. Amino acid sequence: CASSTHPAWNRQPQHF. The rearrangement joins TRBV5-5 to TRBJ1-5; D is undetermined. The CDR3 consists of 16 residues. Trimming removed 5 bases from V and 6 bases from J, with 21 bases in between. Germline CDR1 is SGHKS and CDR2 is YYEKEE (reference sequence).

This clonotype was observed many times. The chain has TRBV18 and TRBJ2-6, with 11 nucleotides matching TRBD1. With V trimmed by 0 bases and J by 1 base, 2 bases remained unmatched. Germline lookup yields CDR1 KGHSH and CDR2 LQKENI. This CDR3 has 18 amino acids. DNA of the CDR3: TGTGCCAGCTCACCACCGGGACAGGGGGGTTCTGGGGCCAACGTCCTGACTTTC. Protein: CASSPPGQGGSGANVLTF.

The table lists this clonotype with many counts. V usage is TRBV28 and J usage is TRBJ1-4; D perhaps matches TRBD1 (6 bases). Trimming took off 7 bases at V and 5 bases at J, with 11 bases between the two ends. The CDR3 spans 13 residues. Germline values: CDR1 MDHEN, CDR2 SYDVKM. CDR3 coding DNA: TGTGCCAGCATGACAGGCCCCAATGAAAAACTGTTTTTT. Encoded protein: CASMTGPNEKLFF.

This clonotype was observed at least ten times. The DNA of the CDR3 is TGCAGTGCTAACCCAAACCCGGGCGAGCAGTACTTC. It is translated as CSANPNPGEQYF. This chain uses TRBV20-1 with TRBJ2-7; no firm D call. There are 12 residues in the CDR3. Trimming shortened V by 4 bases and J by 6 bases, and 13 bases separated the two germline ends. Germline V CDR1 and CDR2: DFQATT, SNEGSKA (reference sequence).

At least ten counts were recorded for this clonotype. The chain uses TRBV29-1 and TRBJ1-5, with a tentative D call TRBD1 (5 bases). The V and J ends lost 7 bases and 3 bases respectively, with 10 bases between them. Germline V gives CDR1 SQVTM, CDR2 ANQGSEA. The CDR3 runs 12 residues. The CDR3 DNA follows: TGCAGCGCGGGTGGGACCAATCAGCCCCAGCATTTT. Its translation: CSAGGTNQPQHF.

V is TRBV5-5 and J is TRBJ2-3; D is ambiguous. The CDR3 is made up of 14 amino acids. Germline lookup yields CDR1 SGHKS and CDR2 YYEKEE (reference sequence). Trimming pared 2 bases from V and 4 bases from J, leaving 11 bases between. CDR3 amino acids: CASSFRSAADTQYF. The DNA of the CDR3 is TGTGCCAGCAGCTTCCGGAGCGCGGCAGATACGCAGTATTTT.

This clonotype was found many times. The gene calls are TRBV5-5 and TRBJ2-7; 10 nucleotides match TRBD2. Germline V gene sequence: CDR1 SGHKS, CDR2 YYEKEE (reference sequence). V lost 5 bases to trimming and J lost 6 bases; unmatched junction nucleotides: 11. This CDR3 spans 15 amino acids. DNA of the CDR3: TGTGCCAGCAGACCAAGAGCGGGAGGGCCAGGCGAGCAGTACTTC. Its translation is CASRPRAGGPGEQYF.

This clonotype has a count of ten or more. This sequence joins TRBV11-2 and TRBJ1-5; tentatively, D is TRBD1 (6 bases). Germline CDR1 reads SGHAT; CDR2 reads FQNNGV. With 4 bases removed from V and 4 bases from J, the gap between germline ends came to 11 bases. CDR3 size: 14 residues. In DNA, the CDR3 is TGTGCCAGCAGCTCTCATACAGGGAATCAGCCCCAGCATTTT. Translated: CASSSHTGNQPQHF.

This clonotype was counted at least ten times. The gene calls are TRBV6-2 or TRBV6-3 and TRBJ1-1; D unresolved. From germline, CDR1 is MNHEY and CDR2 SVGEGT. Deletions cut 6 bases from V and 6 bases from J, with 17 bases between. This CDR3 comprises 14 residues. In DNA, the CDR3 is TGTGCCAGCAGCCAGGCCTTGGTGGTCGCTGAAGCTTTCTTT. Its protein product is CASSQALVVAEAFF.

In its sample, this clonotype was seen many times. The chain combines TRBV7-9 with TRBJ1-2, with 10 bases that match TRBD1. This CDR3 region has 14 residues. The V gene end was trimmed by 9 bases and the J gene end by 2 bases; junction bases not matched to a gene: 6. Per germline, CDR1 SEHNR and CDR2 FQNEAQ (reference sequence). The DNA for the CDR3 is TGTGCCAGTACCCCGGGACAGGGGAACTATGGCTACACCTTC. Protein: CASTPGQGNYGYTF.

In its sample, this clonotype was seen many times. This sequence joins TRBV5-5 and TRBJ1-2; 7 positions agree with TRBD1. Trimming took 8 bases from V and 8 from J; bases not matched to a gene: 15. The CDR3 has 14 amino acids. Germline CDR1 and CDR2: SGHKS and YYEKEE (reference sequence). CDR3: CASQIVGGAEGYTF. As DNA, the CDR3 is TGTGCCAGTCAAATAGTAGGGGGCGCGGAGGGCTACACCTTC.